The 25 T cell receptor beta chains given below trace back to one sample, sequenced in a study of technical replicates of blood from a few donors. The method was immunoSEQ multiplex PCR; TCRdb's version includes in-frame clones alone and lacks a portion of them. Of 50,000 to 75,000 clones listed, approximately 92% are singletons. The sequencing sample was made of PBMCs. These receptors originate from a human donor in good health. Some clones in this sample may be carry-over from other donors' samples.

The chain is built from TRBV30 and TRBJ2-1; possible D gene TRBD1, 5 bases. CDR1 is GTSNPN, CDR2 SVGIG, per germline (reference sequence). Trimming cost V 2 bases and J 5 bases, with 7 bases left between them. This CDR3 is built from 12 residues. CDR3 coding DNA: TGTGCCTGGAGTCCCAGGGACAATGAGCAGTTCTTC. Protein product: CAWSPRDNEQFF.

This chain links TRBV5-1 with TRBJ2-1, with 8 bases fitting TRBD2. The V gene end was trimmed by 5 bases and the J gene end by 3 bases; junction bases not matched to a gene: 7. Germline V gene lookup returns CDR1 SGHRS and CDR2 YFSETQ. The CDR3 runs 15 residues. Written as DNA, the CDR3 is TGCGCCAGCAGGGAGAGCGGGGGAGACTACAATGAGCAGTTCTTC. It is translated as CASRESGGDYNEQFF.

V is TRBV5-1 and J is TRBJ1-4, with D perhaps matching TRBD1 (6 bases). This CDR3 is 16 amino acids long. Germline CDR1 is SGHRS and CDR2 is YFSETQ. Trimming took off 0 bases at V and 3 bases at J, with 12 bases between the two ends. The CDR3 sequence: CASSLDGQGPNEKLFF. CDR3 bases: TGCGCCAGCAGCTTGGATGGGCAGGGGCCTAATGAAAAACTGTTTTTT.

The chain joins TRBV4-3 to TRBJ2-7; no clear D. Germline V lookup: CDR1 LGHNA, CDR2 YSLEER. The CDR3 consists of 13 residues. V lost 0 bases and J lost 5, with 8 bases in between. The CDR3 nucleotides read TGCGCCAGCAGCCAAGATGGGCCTAACGAGCAGTACTTC. This encodes CASSQDGPNEQYF.

The chain has TRBV29-1 and TRBJ2-7; tentatively, D is TRBD1 (5 bases). The CDR3 is 12 residues long. CDR1 SQVTM and CDR2 ANQGSEA come from the germline V gene. V was trimmed by 1 base and J by 4 bases, leaving 8 bases between them. CDR3 protein: CSVEVRGYEQYF. The CDR3 bases are TGCAGCGTTGAAGTTAGGGGTTACGAGCAGTACTTC.

The chain combines TRBV30 with TRBJ1-2; 7 positions agree with TRBD1. The CDR3 is made up of 13 amino acids. Germline CDR1 is GTSNPN and CDR2 is SVGIG (reference sequence). Trimming removed 7 bases from V and 0 bases from J; junction bases left unmatched: 5. The CDR3 DNA sequence: TGTGCCTCTCGGGACAGTACTAACTATGGCTACACCTTC. Protein: CASRDSTNYGYTF.

This chain joins TRBV4-2 and TRBJ1-2; no firm D call. V lost 0 bases, J lost 7 bases, and 12 bases lay in between. This CDR3 comprises 14 residues. Germline V CDR1 and CDR2: LGHNA, YNFKEQ. CDR3 DNA: TGTGCCAGCAGCCAAGATTCAGTACCCCGTGGCTACACCTTC. Translating it yields CASSQDSVPRGYTF.

This clone was observed once. This chain uses TRBV4-2 with TRBJ1-3, with a possible D match to TRBD1 (6 bases). Between the trimmed V and J ends, which lost 0 bases and 3 bases, there was a span of 12 bases. There are 16 residues in the CDR3. CDR1 and CDR2 from the germline V gene are LGHNA and YNFKEQ. The CDR3 spells CASSQDSGGGGNTIYF. The CDR3 region has the DNA TGTGCCAGCAGCCAAGATAGCGGGGGCGGTGGAAACACCATATATTTT.

The V call is TRBV27, the J call TRBJ2-7; 8 nucleotides align to TRBD1. After removal of 0 bases from V and 2 bases from J, the junction contained 3 bases not matched to a gene. Germline V gives CDR1 MNHEY, CDR2 SMNVEV (reference sequence). The CDR3 extends over 15 amino acids. The CDR3 DNA follows: TGTGCCAGCAGTTTATCGGACAGGGTGGCCTACGAGCAGTACTTC. Its translation is CASSLSDRVAYEQYF.

The chain carries TRBV9 and TRBJ1-2, with TRBD1 as a possible D gene (6 bases). Germline V gives CDR1 SGDLS, CDR2 YYNGEE. CDR3 size: 14 residues. Trimming took off 4 bases at V and 4 bases at J, with 14 bases between the two ends. CDR3 residues: CASSRPGDPYGYTF. CDR3 nucleotides: TGTGCCAGCAGCCGGCCAGGGGATCCCTATGGCTACACCTTC.

V usage is TRBV5-1 and J usage is TRBJ2-3, with 8 positions matching TRBD2. J lost 2 bases, V lost 0 bases, and 5 bases had no gene match. The germline CDR1 and CDR2 sequences are SGHRS and YFSETQ. The CDR3 spans 16 residues. The CDR3 nucleotides are TGCGCCAGCAGCTTGGCCCACGGGGGGGCCACAGATACGCAGTATTTT. Amino acids: CASSLAHGGATDTQYF. The full variable domain, with the rest looked up from reference TRBV5-1 and TRBJ2-3, is KAGVTQTPRYLIKTRGQQVTLSCSPISGHRSVSWYQQTPGQGLQFLFEYFSETQRNKGNFPGRFSGRQFSNSRSEMNVSTLELGDSALYLCASSLAHGGATDTQYFGPGTRLTVL.

The chain joins TRBV7-2 to TRBJ2-7; tentative D call: TRBD1 (6 bases). Trimming shortened V by 5 bases and J by 4 bases, and 18 bases separated the two germline ends. CDR1 and CDR2 (germline): SGHTA, FQGNSA. The CDR3 has 15 residues. This CDR3 reads CASSPGHTQRYEQYF. CDR3 sequence (DNA): TGTGCCAGCAGCCCGGGACACACCCAGAGGTACGAGCAGTACTTC. Full variable domain (rest looked up from reference TRBV7-2 and TRBJ2-7): GAGVSQSPSNKVTEKGKDVELRCDPISGHTALYWYRQSLGQGLEFLIYFQGNSAPDKSGLPSDRFSAERTGGSVSTLTIQRTQQEDSAVYLCASSPGHTQRYEQYFGPGTRLTVT.

As concerns this clone: Additional DNA sequences in this sample encode the identical CDR3. The chain couples TRBV7-3 to TRBJ2-5, with D perhaps matching TRBD2 (6 bases). This CDR3 has 13 amino acids. Germline V lookup: CDR1 SGHTA, CDR2 FQGTGA. V was trimmed by 5 bases and J by 2 bases, leaving 9 bases between them. DNA of the CDR3: TGTGCCAGCAGCCCAGGAGGGCAAGAGACCCAGTACTTC. Encoded protein: CASSPGGQETQYF. The full variable domain, in which reference TRBV7-3 and TRBJ2-5 provide the parts outside the CDR3, is GAGVSQTPSNKVTEKGKYVELRCDPISGHTALYWYRQSLGQGPEFLIYFQGTGAADDSGLPNDRFFAVRPEGSVSTLKIQRTERGDSAVYLCASSPGGQETQYFGPGTRLLVL.

The gene calls are TRBV19 and TRBJ2-7, with 12 bases matching TRBD2. CDR1 and CDR2 (germline): LNHDA, SQIVND (reference sequence). This CDR3 is 15 amino acids long. After removal of 5 bases from V and 3 bases from J, the junction contained 5 bases not matched to a gene. The CDR3 sequence is CASSSQTSGSYEQYF. In DNA form, the CDR3 reads TGTGCCAGTAGTTCCCAGACTAGCGGGAGCTACGAGCAGTACTTC.

The chain has TRBV5-1 and TRBJ2-2; 9 bases align to TRBD1. The CDR3 length is 16 residues. V was clipped by 0 bases and J by 5 bases; unmatched bases: 5. Germline V gene lookup returns CDR1 SGHRS and CDR2 YFSETQ. The CDR3 sequence: CASSLAGQGFTGELFF. The CDR3 DNA reads as TGCGCCAGCAGCTTGGCTGGACAGGGGTTTACCGGGGAGCTGTTTTTT.

This clone has ten or more counts. The rearrangement uses TRBV10-3 and TRBJ2-7; D gene unclear. Germline V gene sequence: CDR1 ENHRY, CDR2 SYGVKD. The CDR3 contains 14 residues. Trimming left V 7 bases short and J 1 base short, with 14 bases between. The CDR3 DNA reads as TGTGCCATCACAGAGACTCACCGGTCCTACGAGCAGTACTTC. Translation: CAITETHRSYEQYF.

This chain joins TRBV20-1 and TRBJ1-4, with D uncertain. Between the trimmed V and J ends, which lost 1 base and 8 bases, there was a span of 5 bases. The CDR3 length is 11 residues. Germline assignment: CDR1 DFQATT and CDR2 SNEGSKA (reference sequence). CDR3 DNA: TGCAGTGCTAGAGTCGGGGAAAAACTGTTTTTT. Translated: CSARVGEKLFF.

This chain links TRBV7-6 with TRBJ2-3; possibly TRBD2 for D (6 bases). This CDR3 is 15 amino acids long. Trimming cost V 3 bases and J 2 bases, with 12 bases left between them. The V gene's germline CDR1 is SGHVS and CDR2 FNYEAQ. CDR3: CASSLQTRVTDTQYF. The CDR3 DNA reads as TGTGCCAGCAGCTTGCAGACTAGGGTCACAGATACGCAGTATTTT. Full variable domain (outside the CDR3, taken from reference TRBV7-6 and TRBJ2-3): GAGVSQSPRYKVTKRGQDVALRCDPISGHVSLYWYRQALGQGPEFLTYFNYEAQQDKSGLPNDRFSAERPEGSISTLTIQRTEQRDSAMYRCASSLQTRVTDTQYFGPGTRLTVL.

The chain joins TRBV5-6 to TRBJ1-5; weak D call: TRBD1 (6 bases). The length of the CDR3 is 16 residues. Per germline, CDR1 SGHDT and CDR2 YYEEEE. V shed 4 bases and J shed 7 bases, with 21 bases lying between them. As DNA, the CDR3 is TGTGCCAGCAGCCTTGCAAAAGGGGGTGGAGAACAGCCCCAGCATTTT. This gives the protein CASSLAKGGGEQPQHF.

The genes are TRBV29-1 and TRBJ2-1; 12 bases map to TRBD2. Germline V gives CDR1 SQVTM, CDR2 ANQGSEA. V lost 5 bases and J lost 6; bases outside the gene matches: 5. There are 14 residues in the CDR3. The CDR3 nucleotides read TGCAGCGTTAAAAGGACTAGCGGGGCCAATGAGCAGTTCTTC. Residues: CSVKRTSGANEQFF.

This clone was counted between two and nine times. The chain is built from TRBV2 and TRBJ1-1; D remains ambiguous. V lost 6 bases, J lost 5 bases, and 10 bases lay in between. The germline gives CDR1 SNHLY, CDR2 FYNNEI. The CDR3 has 12 residues. The CDR3 reads CASSHFRTEAFF. The CDR3 nucleotides are TGTGCCAGCAGCCACTTCAGGACTGAAGCTTTCTTT.

The chain uses TRBV27 and TRBJ2-7; 10 nucleotides agree with TRBD2. Germline V gene sequence: CDR1 MNHEY, CDR2 SMNVEV (reference sequence). CDR3 length equals 18 residues. The V gene end was trimmed by 8 bases and the J gene end by 4 bases; junction bases not matched to a gene: 20. This CDR3 is CASASATLAGGPDYEQYF. DNA of the CDR3: TGTGCCAGCGCAAGCGCCACTTTAGCGGGGGGCCCGGATTACGAGCAGTACTTC.

The chain recombines TRBV7-2 with TRBJ2-3; a weak D match, TRBD2 (5 bases). Germline loops: CDR1 SGHTA, CDR2 FQGNSA. CDR3 size: 15 residues. Deletions cut 4 bases from V and 0 bases from J, with 11 bases between. DNA for the CDR3: TGTGCCAGCAGCTCCGACTACTCTAGCACAGATACGCAGTATTTT. Encoded protein: CASSSDYSSTDTQYF.

This clone showed up just once. The CDR3 coding sequence is TGTGCCAGCAGCGTAGAGGGGACCGGGGAGCTGTTTTTT. This codes for CASSVEGTGELFF. This chain links TRBV9 with TRBJ2-2; D possibly corresponds to TRBD1 (5 bases). The CDR3 has 13 amino acids. V was clipped by 0 bases and J by 5 bases, with 5 bases between them. Germline V gene lookup returns CDR1 SGDLS and CDR2 YYNGEE. Full variable domain (missing parts from reference TRBV9 and TRBJ2-2): DSGVTQTPKHLITATGQRVTLRCSPRSGDLSVYWYQQSLDQGLQFLIQYYNGEERAKGNILERFSAQQFPDLHSELNLSSLELGDSALYFCASSVEGTGELFFGEGSRLTVL.

As DNA, the CDR3 is TGTGCCAGCAGCGTTATAGGGTCCAGCGGGAGTCTCACCGGGGAGCTGTTTTTT. It codes for CASSVIGSSGSLTGELFF. V and J are TRBV9 and TRBJ2-2; 8 bases are a match to TRBD2. This CDR3 is 18 amino acids long. Looked up from germline, CDR1 is SGDLS and CDR2 is YYNGEE. The V segment lost 2 bases and the J segment 4 bases; nucleotides outside the gene matches: 13.